The clone carrying this T cell receptor (beta chain) showed up just a few times. A second PCR, run for roughly 6 to 11 cycles, used a sample-barcoded 5' primer plus a J-beta primer mix. MiXCR, applied by TCRdb to the 5' RACE reads, yields one record per CDR3 protein. Of about 720,000 distinct CDR3 sequences in the sample, more than 20% were seen once. The CDR3 runs to 13 residues. CDR1 DFQATT and CDR2 SNEGSKA come from the germline V gene (reference sequence). The V end was cut by 3 bases, the J end by 3 bases, with 12 bases between. The sample originates from a study of blood T cells in healthy people across ages. The same sample was also studied in work on T cells of mothers and their children.

Sequencing was performed on blood. This chain uses TRBV20-1 with TRBJ2-7, with no clear D. This TCR derives from a boy aged 5-17 years in good health. CDR3 nucleotide sequence: TGCAGTGCTAGGGGTGAATCGCTCTACGAGCAGTACTTC. Amino acids: CSARGESLYEQYF.